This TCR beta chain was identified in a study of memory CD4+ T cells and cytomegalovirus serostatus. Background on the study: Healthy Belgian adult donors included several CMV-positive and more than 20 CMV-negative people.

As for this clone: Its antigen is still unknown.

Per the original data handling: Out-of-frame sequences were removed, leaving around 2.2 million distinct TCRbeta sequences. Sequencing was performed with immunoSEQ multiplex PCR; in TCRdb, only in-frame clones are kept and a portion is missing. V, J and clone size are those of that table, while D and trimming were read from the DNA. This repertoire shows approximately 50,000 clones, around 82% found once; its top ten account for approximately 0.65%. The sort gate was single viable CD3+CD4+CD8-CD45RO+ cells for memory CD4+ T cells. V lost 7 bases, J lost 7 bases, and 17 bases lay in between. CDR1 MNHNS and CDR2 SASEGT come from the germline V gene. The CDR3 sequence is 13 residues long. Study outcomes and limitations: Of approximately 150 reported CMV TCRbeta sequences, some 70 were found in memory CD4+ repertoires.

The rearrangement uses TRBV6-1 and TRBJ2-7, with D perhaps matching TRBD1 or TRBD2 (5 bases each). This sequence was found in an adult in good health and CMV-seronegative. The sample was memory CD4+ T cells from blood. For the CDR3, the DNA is TGTGCCAGCACTGGGACCTCCTGGGGGGAGCAGTACTTC. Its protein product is CASTGTSWGEQYF.